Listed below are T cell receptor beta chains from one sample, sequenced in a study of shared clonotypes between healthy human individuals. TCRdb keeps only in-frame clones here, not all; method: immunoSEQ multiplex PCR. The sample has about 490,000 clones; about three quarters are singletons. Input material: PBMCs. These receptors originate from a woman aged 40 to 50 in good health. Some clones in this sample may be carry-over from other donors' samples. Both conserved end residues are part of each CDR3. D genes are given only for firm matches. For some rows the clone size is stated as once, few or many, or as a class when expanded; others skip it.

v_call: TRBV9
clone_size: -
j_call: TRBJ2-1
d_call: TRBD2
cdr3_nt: TGTGCCAGCAGCGTAGGTCAGCGGGAGGGAGCGGATGAGCAGTTCTTC
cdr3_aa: CASSVGQREGADEQFF

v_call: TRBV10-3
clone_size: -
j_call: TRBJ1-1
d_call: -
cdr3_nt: TGTGCCATCAGTGGGGGCTGGCTGAACACTGAAGCTTTCTTT
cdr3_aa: CAISGGWLNTEAFF

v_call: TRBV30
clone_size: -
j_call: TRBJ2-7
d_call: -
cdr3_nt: TGTGCCTGGAGTCAGACTAGTTCGTACGAGCAGTACTTC
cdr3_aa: CAWSQTSSYEQYF

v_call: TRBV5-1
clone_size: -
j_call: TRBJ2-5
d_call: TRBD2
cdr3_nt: TGCGCCAGCTCAAGACTAGCGGGAGTGGGAGAGACCCAGTACTTC
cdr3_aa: CASSRLAGVGETQYF

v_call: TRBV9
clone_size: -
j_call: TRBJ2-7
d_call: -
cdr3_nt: TGTGCCAGCAGCGTAGCTTGGACGTCCCGGGAGCAGTACTTC
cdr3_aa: CASSVAWTSREQYF

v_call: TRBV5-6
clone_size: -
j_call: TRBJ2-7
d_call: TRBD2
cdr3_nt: TGTGCCAGCAGCTTGGGGGGACTAGCGGGCTACGAGCAGTACTTC
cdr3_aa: CASSLGGLAGYEQYF

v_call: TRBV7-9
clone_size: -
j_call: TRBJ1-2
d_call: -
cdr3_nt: TGTGCCAGCAGCTTATACACAGGTTCTTACACCTTC
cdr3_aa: CASSLYTGSYTF

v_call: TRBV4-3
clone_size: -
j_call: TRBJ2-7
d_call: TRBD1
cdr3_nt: TGCGCCAGCAGCCAAGATCGGGGACAGGGTCCACACGAGCAGTACTTC
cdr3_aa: CASSQDRGQGPHEQYF

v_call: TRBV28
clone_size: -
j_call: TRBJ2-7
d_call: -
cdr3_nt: TGTGCCAGCAGTTCCCGACTCCAAACTTGGTACGAGCAGTACTTC
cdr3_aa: CASSSRLQTWYEQYF

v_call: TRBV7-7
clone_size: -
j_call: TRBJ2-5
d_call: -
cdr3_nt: TGTGCCAGCAGCTTAGACGTACAAGAGACCCAGTACTTC
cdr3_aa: CASSLDVQETQYF

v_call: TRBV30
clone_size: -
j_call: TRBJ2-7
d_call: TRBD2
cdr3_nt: TGTGCCTGGCGTGGCGAGCGGGATTCTTGGGAGCAGTACTTC
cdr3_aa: CAWRGERDSWEQYF

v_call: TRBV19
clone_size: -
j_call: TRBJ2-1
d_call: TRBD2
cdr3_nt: TGTGCCAGTAGAAGTTCTAGCGGAGTCTCCTACAATGAGCAGTTCTTC
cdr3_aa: CASRSSSGVSYNEQFF

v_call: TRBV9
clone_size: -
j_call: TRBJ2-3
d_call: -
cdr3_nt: TGTGCCAGCAGCGCACCCAGGGGGGGAGAACCCACAGATACGCAGTATTTT
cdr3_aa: CASSAPRGGEPTDTQYF

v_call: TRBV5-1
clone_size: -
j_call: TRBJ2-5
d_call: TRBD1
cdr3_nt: TGCGCCAGCAGCTTGGCCGGGACAGAGCAAGAGACCCAGTACTTC
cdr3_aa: CASSLAGTEQETQYF

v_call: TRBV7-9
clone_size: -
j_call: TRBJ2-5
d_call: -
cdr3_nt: TGTGCCAGCACCTCGGACTGGGAAAAGACCCAGTACTTC
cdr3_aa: CASTSDWEKTQYF

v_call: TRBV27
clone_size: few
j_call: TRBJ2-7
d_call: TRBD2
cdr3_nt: TGTGCCAGCAGTTTATCTGTAGCGGGAGGTGGCGAGCAGTACTTC
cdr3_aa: CASSLSVAGGGEQYF

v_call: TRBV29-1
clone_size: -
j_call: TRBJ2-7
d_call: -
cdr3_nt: TGCAGCGTTGGGGGGCTCTCCTACGAGCAGTACTTC
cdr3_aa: CSVGGLSYEQYF

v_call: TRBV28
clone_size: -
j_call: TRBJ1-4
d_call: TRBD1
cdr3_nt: TGTGCCAGCAGCAACTCAGGGGGGGATGAAAAACTGTTTTTT
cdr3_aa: CASSNSGGDEKLFF

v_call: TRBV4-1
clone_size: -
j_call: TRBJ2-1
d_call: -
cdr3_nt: TGCGCCAGCAGCCAAGATCGGGCGCGGGCATCCTACAATGAGCAGTTCTTC
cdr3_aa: CASSQDRARASYNEQFF

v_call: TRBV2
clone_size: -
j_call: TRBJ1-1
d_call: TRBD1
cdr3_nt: TGTGCCAGCAGCCCTCAGGGGGCCCCACGAGGAGCTTTCTTT
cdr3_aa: CASSPQGAPRGAFF

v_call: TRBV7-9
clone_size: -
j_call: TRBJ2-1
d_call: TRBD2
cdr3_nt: TGTGCCAGCAGCCAACCGGGACTAGCTCCAAACAATGAGCAGTTCTTC
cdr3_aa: CASSQPGLAPNNEQFF

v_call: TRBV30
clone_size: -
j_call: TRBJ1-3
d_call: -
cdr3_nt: TGTGCCTGGAGTGTAGCACAGATCTCTGGAAACACCATATATTTT
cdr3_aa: CAWSVAQISGNTIYF

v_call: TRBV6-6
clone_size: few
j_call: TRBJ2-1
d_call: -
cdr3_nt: TGTGCCAGCAGAACCTCAACATACAATGAGCAGTTCTTC
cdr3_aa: CASRTSTYNEQFF

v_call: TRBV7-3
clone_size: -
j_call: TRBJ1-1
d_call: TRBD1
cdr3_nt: TGTGCCAGCAGCCAGACAGGGGGCACTGAAGCTTTCTTT
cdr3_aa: CASSQTGGTEAFF

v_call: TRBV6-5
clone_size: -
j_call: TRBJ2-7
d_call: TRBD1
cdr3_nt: TGTGCCAGCAGTTTCGGACAGGGTGGCGAGCAGTACTTC
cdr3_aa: CASSFGQGGEQYF

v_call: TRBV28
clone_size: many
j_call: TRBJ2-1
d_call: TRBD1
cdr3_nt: TGTGCCAGCAGTACCCCCCCAGGGGGCTTCCGGGAGTGGTATGCAAAGAATGAGCAGTTCTTC
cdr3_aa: CASSTPPGGFREWYAKNEQFF

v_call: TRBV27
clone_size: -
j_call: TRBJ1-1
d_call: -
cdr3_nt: TGTGCCAGCAGTTCCTTGTACGGGGAGTTGAACACTGAAGCTTTCTTT
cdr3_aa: CASSSLYGELNTEAFF

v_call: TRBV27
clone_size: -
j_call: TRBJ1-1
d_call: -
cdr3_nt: TGTGCCAGCAGTTTGAATAGGCGGGCTGAAGCTTTCTTT
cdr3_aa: CASSLNRRAEAFF

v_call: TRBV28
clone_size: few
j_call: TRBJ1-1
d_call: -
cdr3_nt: TGTGCCAGCAGGCCTATAATGAACACTGAAGCTTTCTTT
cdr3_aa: CASRPIMNTEAFF

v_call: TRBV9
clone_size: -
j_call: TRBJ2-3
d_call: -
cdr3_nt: TGTGCCAGCAGCGTAGAAAGTCCGCGGCGAAATTATGAGTACACGCAGTATTTT
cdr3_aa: CASSVESPRRNYEYTQYF

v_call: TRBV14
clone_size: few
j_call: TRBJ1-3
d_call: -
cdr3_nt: TGTGCCAGCAGCCAAGGGGCGGGAAACACCATATATTTT
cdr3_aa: CASSQGAGNTIYF

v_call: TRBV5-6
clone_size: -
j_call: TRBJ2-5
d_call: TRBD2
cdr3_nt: TGTGCCAGCAGCTTGTATGCTAGCGGCACGGGGCCCGAGACCCAGTACTTC
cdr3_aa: CASSLYASGTGPETQYF

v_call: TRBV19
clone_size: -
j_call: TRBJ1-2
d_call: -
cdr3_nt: TGTGCCAGTAGTAGTCCGGCGGCCGGGGGCCTCTATGGCTACACCTTC
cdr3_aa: CASSSPAAGGLYGYTF

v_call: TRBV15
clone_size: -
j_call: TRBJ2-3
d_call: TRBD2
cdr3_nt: TGTGCCACCAGCAGAGAGGCTAGCGGGGGGATTACAGATACGCAGTATTTT
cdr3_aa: CATSREASGGITDTQYF

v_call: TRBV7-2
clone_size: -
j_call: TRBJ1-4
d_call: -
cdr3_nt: TGTGCCAGCAGCTTGGGGCCAACTAATGAAAAACTGTTTTTT
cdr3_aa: CASSLGPTNEKLFF

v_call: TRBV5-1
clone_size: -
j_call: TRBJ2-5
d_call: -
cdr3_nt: TGCGCCAGCAGCTTCGGAAATTTGGGGGGCAGTACCCAAGAGACCCAGTACTTC
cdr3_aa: CASSFGNLGGSTQETQYF

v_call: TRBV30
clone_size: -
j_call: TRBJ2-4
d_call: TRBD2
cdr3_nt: TGTGCCTGGGGACTAGCCTGGGGAAACATTCAGTACTTC
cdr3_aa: CAWGLAWGNIQYF

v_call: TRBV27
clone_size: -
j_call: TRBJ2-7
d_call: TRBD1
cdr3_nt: TGTGCCAGCAGTTTATCCAGGGGGCACGAGCAGTACTTC
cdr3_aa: CASSLSRGHEQYF

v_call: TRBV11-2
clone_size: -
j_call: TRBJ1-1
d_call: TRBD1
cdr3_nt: TGTGCCAGCAGCTTAGGACAGGGGGTCGGAGCTTTCTTT
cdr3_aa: CASSLGQGVGAFF

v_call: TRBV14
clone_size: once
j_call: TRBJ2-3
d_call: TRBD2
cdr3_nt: TGTGCCAGCAGCCAAGTTGTTGGTAGCGGGAAATTCACAGATACGCAGTATTTT
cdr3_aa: CASSQVVGSGKFTDTQYF

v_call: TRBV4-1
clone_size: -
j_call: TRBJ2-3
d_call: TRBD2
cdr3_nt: TGCGCCAGCAGCCAACTTTTTTCGCTACTAGCGGGACCGGATACGCAGTATTTT
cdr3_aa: CASSQLFSLLAGPDTQYF

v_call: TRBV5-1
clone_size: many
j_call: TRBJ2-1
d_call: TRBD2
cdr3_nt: TGCGCCAGCAGCTTAGCGGGGACCGATAACTCTGAGCAGTTCTTC
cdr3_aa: CASSLAGTDNSEQFF

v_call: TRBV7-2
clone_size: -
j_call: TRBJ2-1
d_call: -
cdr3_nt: TGTGCCAGCAGGCTCCGGGACGATGAGCAGTTCTTC
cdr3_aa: CASRLRDDEQFF